In this sample, the clone carrying this TCR beta chain turned up a few times. What it recognizes is unknown. The data stem from a study of T cells after yellow fever vaccination. Unmatched junction bases numbered 4, after V lost 5 bases and J lost 3 bases. The CDR3 sequence is 14 residues long. Germline V gene data show CDR1 as SEHNR and CDR2 as FQNEAQ (reference sequence). Study-level findings and limits: A weaker but faster secondary response was observed, peaking on day 5 versus 15.

TCR cDNA was made by 5'RACE template switching, adding a universal primer site and UMIs. TCRdb passed the 5' RACE reads through MiXCR, listing each CDR3 protein once. The sample records 230,000 or so distinct CDR3 sequences, approximately 6.3% being singletons. This clonotype originated in a man in his thirties or forties who received the YFV17D yellow fever vaccine. This chain connects TRBV7-9 to TRBJ2-7; 10 bases are shared with TRBD1. Source: CD4+ T cells sorted from PBMCs, taken on the day of the yellow fever booster vaccination. CDR3 bases: TGTGCCAGCAGCAAGGGACAGGGGCGCTACGAGCAGTACTTC. Translation: CASSKGQGRYEQYF. The full variable domain, its missing parts supplied by reference TRBV7-9 and TRBJ2-7, is DTGVSQNPRHKITKRGQNVTFRCDPISEHNRLYWYRQTLGQGPEFLTYFQNEAQLEKSRLLSDRFSAERPKGSFSTLEIQRTEQGDSAMYLCASSKGQGRYEQYFGPGTRLTVT.